This T cell receptor (beta chain) originates from a study of CD8 T cells in Susac syndrome. This CDR3 spans 14 amino acids. The CD8+ and CD4+ T cells were isolated magnetically using a negative isolation approach, whereas the TEMRA cells were enriched by FACS. A quantity of 0.5 to 1 ug RNA underwent reverse transcription using random hexamers. Coverage of TCR beta CDR3 amplification by immunoSEQ multiplex PCR extended to 54 Vbeta and 13 Jbeta. One entry per CDR3 protein results from TCRdb running MiXCR on the immunoSEQ multiplex PCR reads. The data show 150,000 to 200,000 distinct CDR3 sequences, roughly 96% seen once.

The sequence derives from a human donor with multiple sclerosis. The chain employs TRBV21-1 and TRBJ1-2; the table's D call, TRBD1, has no DNA check behind it. TRBV21-1 is a documented pseudogene. Sample: CD8+ T cells from PBMCs. CDR3 loop: CASSQDRGGYGYTF. CDR3 nucleotides: TGTGCCAGCAGCCAGGACAGGGGGGGATATGGCTACACCTTC.